Given below is one T cell receptor beta chain in context. The target antigen is unknown. The source of the sample is a study of OX40 agonist ivuxolimab in advanced cancers. About the study: Hepatocellular carcinoma, melanoma, renal cell or head and neck cancer affected the dose-escalation patients.

The data were produced by immunoSEQ multiplex PCR, yet TCRdb's version contains in-frame clones alone and is incomplete. Among approximately 43,000 clones listed, roughly nine tenths were seen once. The CDR3 runs to 14 residues. Deletions cut 5 bases from V and 4 bases from J, with 14 bases between. Germline assignment: CDR1 SEHNR and CDR2 FQNEAQ (reference sequence). The study, taken as a whole, reports: Not determined was the antigen specificity of the expanded peripheral T cells. Blood T cells, both CD4+ and CD8+, expanded clonally by week 6 at 0.1 to 3.0 mg/kg.

The sample consisted of CD4+ or CD8+ T cells sorted from blood, taken in a trial of the OX40 agonist ivuxolimab. The receptor comes from an adult with an advanced solid tumor such as melanoma, head and neck, liver or kidney cancer. This chain links TRBV7-9 with TRBJ1-2; D is undetermined. In DNA, the CDR3 is TGTGCCAGCAGCCCCCTCCAGGATAGCTATGGCTACACCTTC. Translation: CASSPLQDSYGYTF. Together with reference TRBV7-9 and TRBJ1-2, the CDR3 gives the full variable domain: DTGVSQNPRHKITKRGQNVTFRCDPISEHNRLYWYRQTLGQGPEFLTYFQNEAQLEKSRLLSDRFSAERPKGSFSTLEIQRTEQGDSAMYLCASSPLQDSYGYTFGSGTRLTVV.